The 30 T cell receptor beta chains below were found in one sample sequenced in a study of long-term antiretroviral therapy in people with HIV. Assay version v3.0 of immunoSEQ was used, and it was run at survey level. The repertoire was sequenced with immunoSEQ multiplex PCR; TCRdb's copy has only in-frame clones and lacks some. The sample has tens of thousands of clones, almost 85% seen once. The sample in question was unsorted PBMCs, obtained 0.5 years after starting antiretroviral therapy. These receptors all stem from a young man with HIV.

J is TRBJ2-1 and V is TRBV30, with no clear D. Deletions cut 1 base from V and 9 bases from J, with 7 bases between. Germline V gene data show CDR1 as GTSNPN and CDR2 as SVGIG (reference sequence). This CDR3 contains 11 residues. CDR3: CAWSEMGEQFF. The CDR3 coding sequence is TGTGCCTGGAGTGAGATGGGTGAGCAGTTCTTC.

The chain is built from TRBV7-2 and TRBJ2-5, with D possibly matching TRBD2 (5 bases). Trimming took 5 bases from V and 5 from J, leaving 12 bases between them. This CDR3 region has 13 residues. Germline V gives CDR1 SGHTA, CDR2 FQGNSA. The CDR3 loop reads CASSGSPGETQYF. In DNA form, the CDR3 reads TGTGCCAGCAGCGGGTCCCCGGGGGAGACCCAGTACTTC.

This chain joins TRBV7-3 and TRBJ1-2; D gene ambiguous. CDR3 length: 17 amino acids. CDR1 and CDR2 from the germline V gene are SGHTA and FQGTGA. The V gene lost 7 bases and the J gene lost 4 bases, with 25 bases spanning the gap. The CDR3 protein is CASTSSTVGPVPYGYTF. The CDR3, as DNA: TGTGCCAGCACTTCCAGTACAGTCGGGCCCGTTCCCTATGGCTACACCTTC.

The rearrangement uses TRBV18 and TRBJ1-1, with D unclear. Germline-derived CDR1 and CDR2 are KGHSH and LQKENI. The V end was cut by 6 bases, the J end by 5 bases, with 13 bases between. The CDR3 spans 13 residues. The CDR3 reads CASSARSRTEAFF. The CDR3 region has the DNA TGTGCCAGCTCGGCAAGAAGTCGTACTGAAGCTTTCTTT.

This chain links TRBV6-7 with TRBJ1-5; a possible D gene is TRBD1 (6 bases). TRBV6-7 is marked as an open reading frame, function uncertain. The CDR3 has 15 residues. V lost 2 bases, J lost 6 bases, and 14 bases lay in between. CDR3 in amino acids: CASSYDPGGLQPQHF. Written as DNA, the CDR3 is TGTGCCAGCAGTTACGACCCCGGGGGGCTTCAGCCCCAGCATTTT.

The gene calls are TRBV9 and TRBJ2-1; D possibly matches TRBD1 or TRBD2 (5 bases each). From germline, CDR1 is SGDLS and CDR2 YYNGEE. The V end lost 2 bases, the J end lost 1 base, and 16 bases lay between the germline ends. The CDR3 runs to 17 residues. CDR3 region: CASSVTGTVSSYNEQFF. The CDR3 DNA follows: TGTGCCAGCAGCGTTACCGGGACCGTTAGTTCCTACAATGAGCAGTTCTTC.

J is TRBJ1-4 and V is TRBV10-2; perhaps TRBD1 as D (5 bases). V shed 4 bases and J shed 8 bases, with 17 bases lying between them. The CDR3 totals 15 residues. Germline V gene data show CDR1 as WSHSY and CDR2 as SAAADI. This CDR3 is CASSVGTQGGEKLFF. For the CDR3, the DNA is TGCGCCAGCAGTGTAGGGACTCAAGGAGGGGAAAAACTGTTTTTT.

The chain carries TRBV4-1 and TRBJ1-2; D perhaps matches TRBD1 (6 bases). V lost 1 base to trimming and J lost 2 bases, with 11 bases between them. Germline V gene sequence: CDR1 MGHRA, CDR2 YSYEKL. The CDR3 totals 15 residues. Here the CDR3 reads CASSQGGAPNYGYTF. CDR3 in DNA: TGCGCCAGCAGCCAAGGGGGGGCGCCCAACTATGGCTACACCTTC.

The genes are TRBV29-1 and TRBJ2-4; 7 bases line up with TRBD2. The CDR3 is 16 amino acids. The J segment lost 0 bases and the V segment lost 3 bases, leaving 8 bases of the junction unmatched. Germline V gene sequence: CDR1 SQVTM, CDR2 ANQGSEA. For the CDR3, the DNA is TGCAGCGTTGAGGGGGGGGAATTTCTAGCCAAAAACATTCAGTACTTC. Its translation: CSVEGGEFLAKNIQYF.

The gene calls are TRBV7-2 and TRBJ1-2; tentatively, D is TRBD1 (5 bases). The germline V gene has CDR1 SGHTA and CDR2 FQGNSA. The CDR3 spans 14 residues. Trimming took off 1 base at V and 4 bases at J, with 10 bases between the two ends. In DNA, the CDR3 is TGTGCCAGCAGCTTAGAGAAAGGGACCTATGGCTACACCTTC. It codes for CASSLEKGTYGYTF.

The chain combines TRBV9 with TRBJ2-3, with 9 bases identical to TRBD1. This CDR3 spans 16 amino acids. V lost 0 bases to trimming and J lost 3 bases; unmatched junction nucleotides: 5. CDR1 SGDLS and CDR2 YYNGEE come from the germline V gene. The CDR3 spells CASSVGTGVVTDTQYF. CDR3 sequence (DNA): TGTGCCAGCAGCGTAGGGACAGGGGTTGTGACAGATACGCAGTATTTT.

The rearrangement links TRBV7-3 to TRBJ2-1; TRBD2 matches at 15 bases. The ends lost 5 bases at V and 8 bases at J; junction bases unmatched: 10. The germline gives CDR1 SGHTA, CDR2 FQGTGA. The CDR3 totals 17 residues. In DNA, the CDR3 is TGTGCCAGCAGCCCGGGACTAGCGGGAGGAATTCTTGATGAGCAGTTCTTC. Its protein is CASSPGLAGGILDEQFF.

The chain's CDR3 is CASSDSGSRETQYF. The CDR3 nucleotides are TGTGCCAGTAGTGATAGCGGGAGTAGGGAGACCCAGTACTTC. V gene TRBV19 combines with J gene TRBJ2-5, with 9 bases fitting TRBD2. Germline V gene data show CDR1 as LNHDA and CDR2 as SQIVND (reference sequence). The CDR3 runs 14 residues. The ends lost 5 bases at V and 5 bases at J; junction bases unmatched: 6.

V and J are TRBV10-3 and TRBJ2-2; the match to TRBD1 covers 9 bases. Losses at the gene ends were 8 bases for V and 1 base for J; bases not matched to a gene: 2. From germline, CDR1 is ENHRY and CDR2 SYGVKD. This CDR3 is built from 14 residues. CDR3 loop: CAIRDRENTGELFF. DNA of the CDR3: TGTGCCATCCGGGACAGGGAGAACACCGGGGAGCTGTTTTTT.

The rearrangement uses TRBV11-2 and TRBJ1-4; TRBD1 matches at 7 bases. The CDR3 consists of 15 residues. V dropped 0 bases and J dropped 6; count of bases not matched to a gene: 4. The germline V gene has CDR1 SGHAT and CDR2 FQNNGV. The CDR3 bases are TGTGCCAGCAGCTTAGAGTCGACAGGGTATGAAAAACTGTTTTTT. The encoded protein is CASSLESTGYEKLFF.

V gene TRBV2 combines with J gene TRBJ1-3; D ambiguous. The CDR3 is made up of 16 amino acids. Germline assignment: CDR1 SNHLY and CDR2 FYNNEI. The V end lost 5 bases, the J end lost 0 bases, and 14 bases lay between the germline ends. The CDR3 DNA is TGTGCCAGCAGTCTAATCACACAGTACTCTGGAAACACCATATATTTT. Its protein is CASSLITQYSGNTIYF.

The chain couples TRBV9 to TRBJ2-7; D is ambiguous. Germline CDR1 reads SGDLS; CDR2 reads YYNGEE. The CDR3 totals 14 residues. Between the trimmed V and J ends, which lost 1 base and 4 bases, there was a span of 12 bases. The CDR3 here is CASSVTPENYEQYF. The CDR3 DNA sequence: TGTGCCAGCAGCGTAACGCCGGAAAATTACGAGCAGTACTTC.

This clone was recorded a few times. This chain joins TRBV6-6 and TRBJ1-4; no clear D gene. Germline V gene lookup returns CDR1 MNHNY and CDR2 SVGAGI (reference sequence). The CDR3 is 14 amino acids. The V and J ends lost 2 bases and 7 bases respectively, with 11 bases between them. The CDR3 DNA reads as TGTGCCAGCAGTTACGTCCGACCTATTGAAAAACTGTTTTTT. Translation: CASSYVRPIEKLFF.

The chain joins TRBV2 to TRBJ1-1, with D unresolved. The CDR3 runs to 11 residues. V was pared by 5 bases and J by 11 bases, with 12 bases between. Germline CDR1 SNHLY, CDR2 FYNNEI. The CDR3 sequence: CASSFSVTAFF. The CDR3 nucleotides read TGTGCCAGCAGTTTCTCGGTAACGGCTTTCTTT.

The V gene is TRBV2, the J gene TRBJ1-3; weak D call: TRBD1 (5 bases). Between the trimmed V and J ends, which lost 5 bases and 0 bases, there was a span of 8 bases. Looked up from germline, CDR1 is SNHLY and CDR2 is FYNNEI. The length of the CDR3 is 14 residues. The CDR3 loop reads CASSTGNSGNTIYF. The CDR3 region has the DNA TGTGCCAGCAGTACAGGAAACTCTGGAAACACCATATATTTT.

V gene TRBV7-3 combines with J gene TRBJ1-5; D not certain. Trimming removed 1 base at V and 7 bases at J, with 14 bases between. In germline, CDR1 is SGHTA, CDR2 FQGTGA. The CDR3 extends over 15 amino acids. CDR3 DNA sequence: TGTGCCAGCAGCTTAATGGGCGGGCTAGGCCAGCCCCAGCATTTT. This gives the protein CASSLMGGLGQPQHF.

The rearrangement joins TRBV4-1 to TRBJ1-1; TRBD1 agrees at 7 bases. The CDR3 loop spans 16 amino acids. The J segment lost 2 bases and the V segment lost 3 bases, leaving 9 bases of the junction unmatched. Germline V gene sequence: CDR1 MGHRA, CDR2 YSYEKL. The CDR3 region is CASSQTTGIDNTEAFF. Written as DNA, the CDR3 is TGCGCCAGCAGCCAGACGACAGGGATTGACAACACTGAAGCTTTCTTT.

This clone has just one count. CDR3 nucleotides: TGCGCCAGCAGCCAAGAAGGGGTAGCGGGAGGGGAGCTTGATACGCAGTATTTT. Translating it yields CASSQEGVAGGELDTQYF. The V and J genes are TRBV4-3 and TRBJ2-3, with TRBD2 identical over 11 bases. With V trimmed by 0 bases and J by 6 bases, 11 bases remained unmatched. The CDR3 sequence is 18 residues long. Germline V gene lookup returns CDR1 LGHNA and CDR2 YSLEER.

The J gene is TRBJ2-7, the V gene TRBV7-6; D perhaps matches TRBD1 (5 bases). V lost 6 bases and J lost 0, with 15 bases in between. This CDR3 has 15 amino acids. From germline, CDR1 is SGHVS and CDR2 FNYEAQ. The CDR3 coding sequence is TGTGCCAGCAGGGATACTGCGACAGCCTCCTACGAGCAGTACTTC. This sequence encodes CASRDTATASYEQYF.

The rearrangement joins TRBV28 to TRBJ2-7; D might be TRBD1 or TRBD2, each matching 5 bases. The CDR3 has 15 residues. The germline gives CDR1 MDHEN, CDR2 SYDVKM. V dropped 6 bases and J dropped 0 bases, with 15 bases sitting between them. This CDR3 reads CASSFPGRSSYEQYF. DNA of the CDR3: TGTGCCAGCAGCTTTCCGGGACGGTCCTCCTACGAGCAGTACTTC.

J is TRBJ1-2 and V is TRBV11-1; D unclear. CDR3 size: 13 residues. In germline, CDR1 is SGHAT, CDR2 FQDESV (reference sequence). Deletions cut 5 bases from V and 5 bases from J, with 12 bases between. The CDR3 nucleotides are TGTGCCAGCAGCCGAATTGGAGGGTATGGCTACACCTTC. Translated, it gives CASSRIGGYGYTF.

V usage is TRBV7-9 and J usage is TRBJ2-1, with TRBD2 as a possible D gene (5 bases). CDR1 is SEHNR and CDR2 is FQNEAQ in the germline V gene (reference sequence). The CDR3 is 15 residues long. V gave up 5 bases and J gave up 5 bases, with 16 bases separating them. The CDR3 protein is CASSQHLAGNNEQFF. CDR3 nucleotide sequence: TGTGCCAGCAGCCAACACTTAGCCGGGAACAATGAGCAGTTCTTC.

The chain recombines TRBV19 with TRBJ1-4; TRBD1 aligns across 7 bases. The CDR3 length is 13 residues. Germline CDR1 reads LNHDA; CDR2 reads SQIVND (reference sequence). CDR3 nucleotide sequence: TGTGCTACTACCCGGGACAGAAATGAAAAACTGTTTTTT. As protein: CATTRDRNEKLFF. The variable domain in full, completed from reference TRBV19 and TRBJ1-4, reads DGGITQSPKYLFRKEGQNVTLSCEQNLNHDAMYWYRQDPGQGLRLIYYSQIVNDFQKGDIAEGYSVSREKKESFPLTVTSAQKNPTAFYLCATTRDRNEKLFFGSGTQLSVL.

The count of this clone is one. V usage is TRBV5-1 and J usage is TRBJ1-2, with D unresolved. The CDR3 has 13 residues. Germline loops: CDR1 SGHRS, CDR2 YFSETQ. V shed 7 bases and J shed 3 bases, with 13 bases lying between them. The CDR3 loop is CASAQTKDYGYTF. The CDR3 DNA reads as TGCGCCAGCGCCCAGACAAAAGACTATGGCTACACCTTC.

The V call is TRBV18, the J call TRBJ2-3; 9 bases line up with TRBD2. There are 17 residues in the CDR3. Germline V gene sequence: CDR1 KGHSH, CDR2 LQKENI. V gave up 5 bases and J gave up 1 base; unmatched junction bases: 10. The chain's CDR3 is CASSNPGLASGTDTQYF. In DNA, the CDR3 is TGTGCCAGCTCAAATCCGGGACTAGCATCGGGCACAGATACGCAGTATTTT.